This T cell receptor (beta chain) was observed in a study of cytomegalovirus exposure and HLA in healthy donors. The study's findings and limits: One variant, a missense change in DCLRE1C, was linked in a later analysis to TCR beta V- and J-gene trimming. Productive rates of about 90% or about 30% were seen for most TCR beta V segments in an earlier analysis. Rare TCR sequences predominated, though certain public TCRs were found in many donors.

The CDR3 loop spans 18 amino acids. The germline gives CDR1 SGHRS, CDR2 YFSETQ. V lost 0 bases and J 0 bases, leaving 17 bases between the germline ends. About this clone: Its antigen remains unknown.

Primers included in the PCR were 60 Vbeta and 13 Jbeta primers. The data were produced by immunoSEQ multiplex PCR, yet TCRdb's version contains in-frame clones alone and is incomplete. Of about 250,000 clones listed, around 78% are singletons. Sequences were obtained from PBMCs. This TCR was recovered from a boy aged 10-17 years in good health and CMV-seronegative. The genes are TRBV5-1 and TRBJ2-3; D may be TRBD1 (5 bases). The CDR3 is CASSLVRGWPQSTDTQYF. The CDR3 DNA sequence: TGCGCCAGCAGCTTGGTTAGGGGATGGCCCCAGAGCACAGATACGCAGTATTTT.